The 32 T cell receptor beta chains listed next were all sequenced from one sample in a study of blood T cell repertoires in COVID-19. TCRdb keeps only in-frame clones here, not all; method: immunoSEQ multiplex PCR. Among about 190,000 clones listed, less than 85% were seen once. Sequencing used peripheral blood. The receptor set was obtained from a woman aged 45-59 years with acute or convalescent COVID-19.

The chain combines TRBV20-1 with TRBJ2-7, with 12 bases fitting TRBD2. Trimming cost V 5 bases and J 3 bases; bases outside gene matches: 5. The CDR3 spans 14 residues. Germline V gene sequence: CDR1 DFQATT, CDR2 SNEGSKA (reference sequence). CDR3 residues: CSAGGTSGFYEQYF. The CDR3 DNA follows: TGCAGTGCTGGTGGGACTAGCGGGTTCTACGAGCAGTACTTC.

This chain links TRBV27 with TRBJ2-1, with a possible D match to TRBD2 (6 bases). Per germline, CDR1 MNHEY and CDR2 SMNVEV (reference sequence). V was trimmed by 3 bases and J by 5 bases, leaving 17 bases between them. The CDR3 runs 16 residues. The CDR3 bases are TGTGCCAGCAGTTTTTATGTTAGGGGAGGAAACAATGAGCAGTTCTTC. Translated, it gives CASSFYVRGGNNEQFF.

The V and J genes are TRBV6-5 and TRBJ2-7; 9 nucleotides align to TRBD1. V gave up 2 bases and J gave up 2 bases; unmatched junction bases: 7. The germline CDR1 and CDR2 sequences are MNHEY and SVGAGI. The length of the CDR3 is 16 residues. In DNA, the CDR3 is TGTGCCAGCAGTTACGCCGGGACAGGGAAAACCTACGAGCAGTACTTC. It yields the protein CASSYAGTGKTYEQYF.

CDR3 sequence (DNA): TGTGCCACCAGTGATTTGCGTCGGGGGGGCACAGATACGCAGTATTTT. It translates to CATSDLRRGGTDTQYF. The rearrangement links TRBV24-1 to TRBJ2-3; 7 bases agree with TRBD2. The V segment lost 0 bases and the J segment 1 base; nucleotides outside the gene matches: 3. This CDR3 comprises 16 residues. Germline-derived CDR1 and CDR2 are KGHDR and SFDVKD.

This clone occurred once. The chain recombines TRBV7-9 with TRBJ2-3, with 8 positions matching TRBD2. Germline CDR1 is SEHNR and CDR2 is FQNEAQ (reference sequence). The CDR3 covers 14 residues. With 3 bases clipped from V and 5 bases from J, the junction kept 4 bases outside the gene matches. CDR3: CASSFGSGGDTQYF. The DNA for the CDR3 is TGTGCCAGCAGCTTCGGAAGCGGGGGAGATACGCAGTATTTT. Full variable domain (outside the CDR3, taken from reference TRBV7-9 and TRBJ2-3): DTGVSQNPRHKITKRGQNVTFRCDPISEHNRLYWYRQTLGQGPEFLTYFQNEAQLEKSRLLSDRFSAERPKGSFSTLEIQRTEQGDSAMYLCASSFGSGGDTQYFGPGTRLTVL.

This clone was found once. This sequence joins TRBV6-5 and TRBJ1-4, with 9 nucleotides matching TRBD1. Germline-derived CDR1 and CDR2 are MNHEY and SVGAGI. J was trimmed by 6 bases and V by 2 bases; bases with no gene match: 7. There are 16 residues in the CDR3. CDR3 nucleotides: TGTGCCAGCAGTTACGACCACAGGGGGCTGGATGAAAAACTGTTTTTT. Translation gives CASSYDHRGLDEKLFF.

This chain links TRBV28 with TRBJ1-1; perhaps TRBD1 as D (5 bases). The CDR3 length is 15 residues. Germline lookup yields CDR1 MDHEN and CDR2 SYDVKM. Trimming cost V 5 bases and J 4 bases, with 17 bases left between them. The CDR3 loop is CASSLWTQTGTEAFF. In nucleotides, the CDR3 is TGTGCCAGCAGTCTTTGGACACAAACCGGCACTGAAGCTTTCTTT.

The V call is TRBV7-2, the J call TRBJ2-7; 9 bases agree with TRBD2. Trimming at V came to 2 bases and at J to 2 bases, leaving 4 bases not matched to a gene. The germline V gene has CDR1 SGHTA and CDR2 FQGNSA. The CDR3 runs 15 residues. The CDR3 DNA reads TGTGCCAGCAGCTTACCTAGCGGGGAAACCTACGAGCAGTACTTC. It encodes CASSLPSGETYEQYF.

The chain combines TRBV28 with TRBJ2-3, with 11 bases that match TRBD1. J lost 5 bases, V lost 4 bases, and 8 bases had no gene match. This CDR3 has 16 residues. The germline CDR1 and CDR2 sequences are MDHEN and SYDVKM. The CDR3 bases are TGTGCCAGCAGTTCCTCGGGGACAGGGGGGCGAGATACGCAGTATTTT. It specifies CASSSSGTGGRDTQYF. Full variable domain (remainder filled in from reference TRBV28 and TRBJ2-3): DVKVTQSSRYLVKRTGEKVFLECVQDMDHENMFWYRQDPGLGLRLIYFSYDVKMKEKGDIPEGYSVSREKKERFSLILESASTNQTSMYLCASSSSGTGGRDTQYFGPGTRLTVL.

The CDR3 is CASSFAGIGSPLHF. The CDR3 nucleotides read TGTGCCAGCAGTTTCGCAGGGATTGGATCACCCCTCCACTTT. The rearrangement joins TRBV27 to TRBJ1-6, with a weak D call TRBD1 (5 bases). The V end lost 3 bases, the J end lost 10 bases, and 13 bases lay between the germline ends. Germline assignment: CDR1 MNHEY and CDR2 SMNVEV (reference sequence). The CDR3 contains 14 residues.

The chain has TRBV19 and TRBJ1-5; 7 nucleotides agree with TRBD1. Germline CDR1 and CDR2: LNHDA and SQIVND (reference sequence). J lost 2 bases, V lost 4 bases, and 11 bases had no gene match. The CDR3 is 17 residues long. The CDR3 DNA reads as TGTGCCAGTAGTACCCGGGACAGCGTTTCGGGCAATCAGCCCCAGCATTTT. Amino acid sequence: CASSTRDSVSGNQPQHF.

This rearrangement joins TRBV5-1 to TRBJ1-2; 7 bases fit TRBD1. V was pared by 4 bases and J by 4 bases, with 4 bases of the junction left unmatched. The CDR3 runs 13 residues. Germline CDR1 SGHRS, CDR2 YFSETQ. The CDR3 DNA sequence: TGCGCCAGCAGCACTAACAGGGGCTATGGCTACACCTTC. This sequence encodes CASSTNRGYGYTF.

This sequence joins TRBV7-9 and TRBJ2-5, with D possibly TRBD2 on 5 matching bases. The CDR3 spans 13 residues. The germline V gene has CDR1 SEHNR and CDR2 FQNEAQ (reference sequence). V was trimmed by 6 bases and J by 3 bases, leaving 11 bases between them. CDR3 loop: CASSRTVEETQYF. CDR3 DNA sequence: TGTGCCAGCAGTCGGACTGTCGAAGAGACCCAGTACTTC.

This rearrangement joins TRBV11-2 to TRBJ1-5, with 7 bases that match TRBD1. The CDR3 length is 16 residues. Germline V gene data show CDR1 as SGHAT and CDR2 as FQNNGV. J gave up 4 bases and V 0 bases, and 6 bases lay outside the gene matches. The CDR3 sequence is CASSLDPTGPNQPQHF. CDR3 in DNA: TGTGCCAGCAGCTTAGACCCGACAGGGCCAAATCAGCCCCAGCATTTT.

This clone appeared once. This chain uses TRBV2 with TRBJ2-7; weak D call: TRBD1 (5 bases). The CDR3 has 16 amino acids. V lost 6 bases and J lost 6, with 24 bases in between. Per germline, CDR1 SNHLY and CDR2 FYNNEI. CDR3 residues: CASSQNIGTGPSEQYF. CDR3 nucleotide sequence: TGTGCCAGCAGCCAGAATATAGGTACAGGCCCTAGCGAGCAGTACTTC.

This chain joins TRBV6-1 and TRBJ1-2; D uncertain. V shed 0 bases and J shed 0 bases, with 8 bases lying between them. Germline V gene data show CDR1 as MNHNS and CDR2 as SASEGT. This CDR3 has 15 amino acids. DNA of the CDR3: TGTGCCAGCAGTGAAGCGCTTCGGGCTAACTATGGCTACACCTTC. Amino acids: CASSEALRANYGYTF.

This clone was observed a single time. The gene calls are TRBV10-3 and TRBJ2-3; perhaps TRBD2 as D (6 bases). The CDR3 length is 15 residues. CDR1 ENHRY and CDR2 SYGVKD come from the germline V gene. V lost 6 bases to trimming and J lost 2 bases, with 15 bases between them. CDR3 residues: CAIRSGDFSTDTQYF. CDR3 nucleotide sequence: TGTGCCATCAGATCTGGGGACTTCTCCACAGATACGCAGTATTTT.

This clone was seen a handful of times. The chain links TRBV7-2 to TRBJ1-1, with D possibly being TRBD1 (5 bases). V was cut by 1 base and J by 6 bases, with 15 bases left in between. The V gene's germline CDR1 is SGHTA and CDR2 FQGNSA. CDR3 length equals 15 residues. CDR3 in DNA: TGTGCCAGCAGCTTAGGTCATCAGGGAGGCGCTGAAGCTTTCTTT. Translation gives CASSLGHQGGAEAFF.

The CDR3, as DNA: TGTGCCAGCCCCTCGAGGATGGGGACAGGGAATGAGCAGTTCTTC. It specifies CASPSRMGTGNEQFF. This chain uses TRBV5-5 with TRBJ2-1; 9 nucleotides line up with TRBD1. CDR1 is SGHKS and CDR2 is YYEKEE in the germline V gene (reference sequence). There are 15 residues in the CDR3. With V trimmed by 7 bases and J by 7 bases, 12 bases remained unmatched.

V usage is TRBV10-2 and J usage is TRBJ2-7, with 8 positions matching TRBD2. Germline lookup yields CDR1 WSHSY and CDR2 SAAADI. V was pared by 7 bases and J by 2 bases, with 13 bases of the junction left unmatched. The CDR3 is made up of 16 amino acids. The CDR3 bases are TGCGCCAGCATTCCGGGACTAGGGATTGGCACCTACGAGCAGTACTTC. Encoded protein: CASIPGLGIGTYEQYF.

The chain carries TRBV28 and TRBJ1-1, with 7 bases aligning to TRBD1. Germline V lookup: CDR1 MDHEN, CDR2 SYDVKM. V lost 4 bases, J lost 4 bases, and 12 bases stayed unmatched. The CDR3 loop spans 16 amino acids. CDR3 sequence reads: CASSSWDSREGTEAFF. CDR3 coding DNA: TGTGCCAGCAGTTCCTGGGACAGTCGTGAAGGCACTGAAGCTTTCTTT.

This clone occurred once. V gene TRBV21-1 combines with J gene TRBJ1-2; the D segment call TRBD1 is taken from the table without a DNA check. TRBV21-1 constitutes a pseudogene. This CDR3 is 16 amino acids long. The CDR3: CASSRRFGTGGVSYTF. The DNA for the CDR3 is TGTGCCAGCAGCCGCCGTTTTGGGACAGGGGGCGTTAGCTACACCTTC.

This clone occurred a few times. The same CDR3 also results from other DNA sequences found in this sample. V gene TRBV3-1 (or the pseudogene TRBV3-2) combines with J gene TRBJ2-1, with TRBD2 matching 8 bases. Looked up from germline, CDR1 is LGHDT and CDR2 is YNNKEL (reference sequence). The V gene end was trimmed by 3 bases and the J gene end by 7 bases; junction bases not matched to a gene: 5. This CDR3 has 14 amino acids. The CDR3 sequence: CASSQLAGDNEQFF. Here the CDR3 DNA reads TGTGCCAGCAGCCAGCTAGCGGGTGATAATGAGCAGTTCTTC.

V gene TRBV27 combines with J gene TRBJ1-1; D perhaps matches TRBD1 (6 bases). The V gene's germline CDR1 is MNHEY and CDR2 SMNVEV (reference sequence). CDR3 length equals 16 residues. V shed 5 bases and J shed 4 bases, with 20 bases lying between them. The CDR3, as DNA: TGTGCCAGCAGTACCGGGACACGGGGCCTGGGCACTGAAGCTTTCTTT. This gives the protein CASSTGTRGLGTEAFF.

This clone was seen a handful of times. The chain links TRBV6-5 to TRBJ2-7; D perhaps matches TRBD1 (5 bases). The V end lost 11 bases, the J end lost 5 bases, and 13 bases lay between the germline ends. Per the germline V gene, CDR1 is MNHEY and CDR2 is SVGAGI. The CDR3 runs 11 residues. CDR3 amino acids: CASGFPHEQYF. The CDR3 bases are TGTGCCTCAGGGTTCCCCCACGAGCAGTACTTC.

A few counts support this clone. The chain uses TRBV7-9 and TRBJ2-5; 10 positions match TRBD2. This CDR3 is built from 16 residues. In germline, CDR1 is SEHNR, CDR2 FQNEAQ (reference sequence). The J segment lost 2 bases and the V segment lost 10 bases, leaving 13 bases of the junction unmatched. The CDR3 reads CATKREGRRKQETQYF. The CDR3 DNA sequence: TGTGCCACCAAGCGGGAGGGCCGAAGGAAGCAAGAGACCCAGTACTTC.

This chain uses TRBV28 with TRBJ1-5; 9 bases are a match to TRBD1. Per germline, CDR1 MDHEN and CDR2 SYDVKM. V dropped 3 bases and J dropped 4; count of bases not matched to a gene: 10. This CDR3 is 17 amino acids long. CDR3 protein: CASSLVAGTGFNQPQHF. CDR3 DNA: TGTGCCAGCAGTTTGGTTGCCGGGACAGGGTTTAATCAGCCCCAGCATTTT.

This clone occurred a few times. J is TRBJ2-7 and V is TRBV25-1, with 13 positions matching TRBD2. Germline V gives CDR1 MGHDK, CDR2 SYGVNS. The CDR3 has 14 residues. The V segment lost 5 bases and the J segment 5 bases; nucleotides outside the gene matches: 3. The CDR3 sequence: CASSLTSGRDEQYF. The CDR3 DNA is TGTGCCAGCAGTTTAACTAGCGGGAGGGACGAGCAGTACTTC.

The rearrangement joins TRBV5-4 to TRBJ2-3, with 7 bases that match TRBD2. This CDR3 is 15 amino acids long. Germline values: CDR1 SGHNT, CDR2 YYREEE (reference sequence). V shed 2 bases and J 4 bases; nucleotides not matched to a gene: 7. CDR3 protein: CASSFHGGGPDTQYF. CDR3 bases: TGTGCCAGCAGCTTCCACGGGGGAGGGCCAGATACGCAGTATTTT.

CDR3 protein: CASSPRTDTEAFF. CDR3 coding DNA: TGTGCCAGCAGCCCCCGGACAGACACTGAAGCTTTCTTT. The chain joins TRBV5-6 to TRBJ1-1; a weak D match, TRBD1 (6 bases). V lost 4 bases to trimming and J lost 3 bases, with 10 bases between them. This CDR3 region has 13 residues. CDR1 is SGHDT, CDR2 YYEEEE, per germline. The entire variable domain, with the rest obtained from reference TRBV5-6 and TRBJ1-1, is as follows: DAGVTQSPTHLIKTRGQQVTLRCSPKSGHDTVSWYQQALGQGPQFIFQYYEEEERQRGNFPDRFSGHQFPNYSSELNVNALLLGDSALYLCASSPRTDTEAFFGQGTRLTVV.

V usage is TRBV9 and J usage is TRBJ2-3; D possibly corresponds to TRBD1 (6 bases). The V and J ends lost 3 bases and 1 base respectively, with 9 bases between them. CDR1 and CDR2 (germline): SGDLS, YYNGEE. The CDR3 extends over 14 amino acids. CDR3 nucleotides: TGTGCCAGCAGCGGGCGGACAGGCACAGATACGCAGTATTTT. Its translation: CASSGRTGTDTQYF.

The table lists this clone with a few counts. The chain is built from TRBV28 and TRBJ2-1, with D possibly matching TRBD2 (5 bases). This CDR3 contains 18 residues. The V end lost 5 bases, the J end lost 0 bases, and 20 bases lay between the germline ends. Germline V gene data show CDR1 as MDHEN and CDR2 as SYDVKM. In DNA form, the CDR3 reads TGTGCCAGCAGTCCCAGCCCAGGCCTGGGGAGCTCCTACAATGAGCAGTTCTTC. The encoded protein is CASSPSPGLGSSYNEQFF.